The 23 T cell receptor beta chains listed next were all sequenced from one sample in a study of OX40 agonist ivuxolimab in advanced cancers. Sequencing was performed with immunoSEQ multiplex PCR; in TCRdb, only in-frame clones are kept and a portion is missing. This sample carries about 70,000 clones, 88% of them seen once, and the ten largest clones take around 2.8%. This specimen was CD4+ or CD8+ T cells sorted from blood, taken in a trial of the OX40 agonist ivuxolimab. These receptors were collected from an adult with an advanced solid tumor such as melanoma, head and neck, liver or kidney cancer.

V usage is TRBV6-1 and J usage is TRBJ1-1, with TRBD1 matching 8 bases. V dropped 5 bases and J dropped 5; count of bases not matched to a gene: 7. The germline V gene has CDR1 MNHNS and CDR2 SASEGT. This CDR3 is 14 amino acids long. The CDR3 coding sequence is TGTGCCAGCAGTACCAGGCAGGGGGCGACTGAAGCTTTCTTT. Translation gives CASSTRQGATEAFF.

This clone was seen more than once but under ten times. The chain recombines TRBV13 with TRBJ2-5, with D uncertain. Germline CDR1 PRHDT, CDR2 FYEKMQ (reference sequence). V was trimmed by 5 bases and J by 4 bases, leaving 5 bases between them. There are 11 residues in the CDR3. This CDR3 reads CASSPRETQYF. CDR3 DNA: TGTGCCAGCAGCCCAAGAGAGACCCAGTACTTC. Complete variable domain (other parts from reference TRBV13 and TRBJ2-5): AAGVIQSPRHLIKEKRETATLKCYPIPRHDTVYWYQQGPGQDPQFLISFYEKMQSDKGSIPDRFSAQQFSDYHSELNMSSLELGDSALYFCASSPRETQYFGPGTRLLVL.

This chain joins TRBV6-1 and TRBJ2-2; a possible D gene is TRBD1 (5 bases). Deletions cut 8 bases from V and 3 bases from J, with 10 bases between. The CDR3 consists of 13 residues. Germline values: CDR1 MNHNS, CDR2 SASEGT. CDR3 sequence (DNA): TGTGCCAGCGGCAGGGCGGACACCGGGGAGCTGTTTTTT. It is translated as CASGRADTGELFF.

The genes are TRBV7-8 and TRBJ2-1; TRBD2 matches 10 bases. With V trimmed by 1 base and J by 5 bases, 8 bases remained unmatched. Germline V CDR1 and CDR2: SGHVS, FQNEAQ. The CDR3 is 17 amino acids. The chain's CDR3 is CASSLGGLAGDHNEQFF. The CDR3 region has the DNA TGTGCCAGCAGCTTAGGGGGGCTAGCGGGGGACCACAATGAGCAGTTCTTC. The full variable domain, rest sourced from reference TRBV7-8 and TRBJ2-1, is GAGVSQSPRYKVAKRGQDVALRCDPISGHVSLFWYQQALGQGPEFLTYFQNEAQLDKSGLPSDRFFAERPEGSVSTLKIQRTQQEDSAVYLCASSLGGLAGDHNEQFFGPGTRLTVL.

The chain carries TRBV12-5 and TRBJ2-5, with D perhaps matching TRBD2 (5 bases). The CDR3 length is 14 residues. Deletions cut 8 bases from V and 4 bases from J, with 17 bases between. CDR1 is LGHNT, CDR2 FRNRAP, per germline. The CDR3 is CASRSGSGIETQYF. The CDR3 bases are TGTGCTAGTCGATCGGGGTCCGGGATAGAGACCCAGTACTTC.

CDR3 sequence: CASSLTVRAEAFF. CDR3 nucleotide sequence: TGTGCCAGCAGCTTAACGGTCCGGGCTGAAGCTTTCTTT. The chain has TRBV7-3 and TRBJ1-1; D gene uncertain. From germline, CDR1 is SGHTA and CDR2 FQGTGA. V was trimmed by 0 bases and J by 6 bases, leaving 8 bases between them. The CDR3 totals 13 residues.

The chain employs TRBV18 and TRBJ2-5; D not resolved. The J call is in doubt because the DNA end fits TRBJ2-7 better. Looked up from germline, CDR1 is KGHSH and CDR2 is LQKENI. The CDR3 runs to 12 residues. CDR3 sequence: CASSPGIYEQYF. The CDR3 DNA follows: TGTGCCAGCTCACCTGGGATCTACGAGCAGTACTTC.

This chain connects TRBV10-3 to TRBJ2-7; the match to TRBD2 covers 13 bases. CDR3 size: 16 residues. Germline V gene sequence: CDR1 ENHRY, CDR2 SYGVKD. V was pared by 6 bases and J by 2 bases, with 7 bases of the junction left unmatched. The CDR3: CAISAGGTSGAYEQYF. The CDR3 nucleotides are TGTGCCATCAGCGCAGGAGGGACTAGCGGGGCCTACGAGCAGTACTTC.

The chain links TRBV28 to TRBJ1-1; TRBD1 might be the D (5 bases). With 1 base removed from V and 6 bases from J, the gap between germline ends came to 15 bases. From germline, CDR1 is MDHEN and CDR2 SYDVKM. This CDR3 is 15 amino acids long. The CDR3 spells CASSLSRGWRSEAFF. CDR3 sequence (DNA): TGTGCCAGCAGTTTATCTCGGGGCTGGCGTTCTGAAGCTTTCTTT.

J is TRBJ2-1 and V is TRBV7-9, with TRBD2 identical over 8 bases. The CDR3 sequence is 17 residues long. CDR1 is SEHNR and CDR2 is FQNEAQ in the germline V gene (reference sequence). V shed 1 base and J 7 bases; nucleotides not matched to a gene: 12. CDR3: CASSLEGVSGTGNEQFF. CDR3 nucleotide sequence: TGTGCCAGCAGCTTAGAGGGAGTTAGCGGGACCGGGAATGAGCAGTTCTTC. Drawing the rest from reference TRBV7-9 and TRBJ2-1, the complete variable domain is DTGVSQNPRHKITKRGQNVTFRCDPISEHNRLYWYRQTLGQGPEFLTYFQNEAQLEKSRLLSDRFSAERPKGSFSTLEIQRTEQGDSAMYLCASSLEGVSGTGNEQFFGPGTRLTVL.

This chain joins TRBV10-3 and TRBJ1-2; 10 positions agree with TRBD1. Looked up from germline, CDR1 is ENHRY and CDR2 is SYGVKD. The CDR3 length is 15 residues. V lost 6 bases to trimming and J lost 0 bases; unmatched junction nucleotides: 4. The CDR3 loop reads CAIREGTGANYGYTF. CDR3 nucleotides: TGTGCCATCAGGGAAGGGACAGGGGCTAACTATGGCTACACCTTC.

The V call is TRBV6-6, the J call TRBJ2-2, with D perhaps given as TRBD1 or TRBD2 (5 bases each). Germline assignment: CDR1 MNHNY and CDR2 SVGAGI (reference sequence). Between the trimmed V and J ends, which lost 4 bases and 5 bases, there was a span of 11 bases. The CDR3 has 14 amino acids. DNA of the CDR3: TGTGCCAGCAGTTGGGACCGAGGGACCGGGGAGCTGTTTTTT. Protein product: CASSWDRGTGELFF.

The chain carries TRBV18 and TRBJ1-3; D possibly corresponds to TRBD1 (6 bases). V lost 6 bases, J lost 7 bases, and 22 bases lay in between. This CDR3 contains 16 residues. The germline gives CDR1 KGHSH, CDR2 LQKENI. CDR3 sequence (DNA): TGTGCCAGCTCGCCCACCCCGGGACATCAGGTTAACACCATATATTTT. Its protein product is CASSPTPGHQVNTIYF. The variable domain in full, completed from reference TRBV18 and TRBJ1-3, reads NAGVMQNPRHLVRRRGQEARLRCSPMKGHSHVYWYRQLPEEGLKFMVYLQKENIIDESGMPKERFSAEFPKEGPSILRIQQVVRGDSAAYFCASSPTPGHQVNTIYFGEGSWLTVV.

This rearrangement joins TRBV7-8 to TRBJ1-2; 9 bases map to TRBD1. The CDR3 consists of 16 residues. Trimming took 0 bases from V and 4 from J; bases not matched to a gene: 6. Germline V CDR1 and CDR2: SGHVS, FQNEAQ. For the CDR3, the DNA is TGTGCCAGCAGCTTAGCAAGGACAGGGGCTCCCTATGGCTACACCTTC. Amino acid sequence: CASSLARTGAPYGYTF. Using reference TRBV7-8 and TRBJ1-2 for the parts outside the CDR3, the full variable domain is GAGVSQSPRYKVAKRGQDVALRCDPISGHVSLFWYQQALGQGPEFLTYFQNEAQLDKSGLPSDRFFAERPEGSVSTLKIQRTQQEDSAVYLCASSLARTGAPYGYTFGSGTRLTVV.

This clone was detected once. The chain has TRBV10-3 and TRBJ1-2; TRBD1 is a possible D gene (5 bases). Trimming cost V 8 bases and J 3 bases, with 16 bases left between them. The CDR3 loop spans 14 amino acids. Germline-derived CDR1 and CDR2 are ENHRY and SYGVKD. This CDR3 is CAIRGTSWDYGYTF. CDR3 nucleotide sequence: TGTGCCATCCGAGGGACTTCCTGGGACTATGGCTACACCTTC.

The V call is TRBV11-3, the J call TRBJ2-1, with D perhaps being TRBD1 or TRBD2 (5 bases each). V lost 5 bases to trimming and J lost 7 bases, with 18 bases between them. The germline CDR1 and CDR2 sequences are SGHNT and YENEEA. The CDR3 is made up of 15 amino acids. CDR3 DNA sequence: TGTGCCAGCAGCCCGGGGCCGGACTCGGCGAATGAGCAGTTCTTC. Amino acid sequence: CASSPGPDSANEQFF.

The chain combines TRBV9 with TRBJ2-2; D possibly corresponds to TRBD1 (6 bases). Trimming removed 3 bases from V and 7 bases from J, with 10 bases in between. The length of the CDR3 is 13 residues. Germline CDR1 and CDR2: SGDLS and YYNGEE. The CDR3 is CASSARTVGELFF. The CDR3 coding sequence is TGTGCCAGCAGCGCTAGGACAGTCGGGGAGCTGTTTTTT.

The chain is built from TRBV7-3 and TRBJ2-3; D is uncertain. Trimming removed 5 bases at V and 0 bases at J, with 15 bases between. The CDR3 is 16 amino acids. The V gene's germline CDR1 is SGHTA and CDR2 FQGTGA. CDR3 in DNA: TGTGCCAGCAGCCCCTACGGCGGCCGGAGCACAGATACGCAGTATTTT. Encoded protein: CASSPYGGRSTDTQYF. Based on the CDR3 plus reference TRBV7-3 and TRBJ2-3, the full variable domain is GAGVSQTPSNKVTEKGKYVELRCDPISGHTALYWYRQSLGQGPEFLIYFQGTGAADDSGLPNDRFFAVRPEGSVSTLKIQRTERGDSAVYLCASSPYGGRSTDTQYFGPGTRLTVL.

This chain connects TRBV5-4 to TRBJ2-7; D perhaps matches TRBD1 (6 bases). Trimming removed 4 bases from V and 2 bases from J, with 10 bases in between. CDR1 and CDR2 from the germline V gene are SGHNT and YYREEE (reference sequence). The CDR3 loop spans 13 amino acids. For the CDR3, the DNA is TGTGCCAGCAGCCCTGGACAGACCTACGAGCAGTACTTC. It specifies CASSPGQTYEQYF.

The V and J genes are TRBV29-1 and TRBJ2-1, with D perhaps assigned TRBD1 or TRBD2 (5 bases each). Germline lookup yields CDR1 SQVTM and CDR2 ANQGSEA. The CDR3 loop spans 12 amino acids. V was pared by 6 bases and J by 6 bases, with 12 bases between. The CDR3: CSVPRGFNEQFF. CDR3 nucleotide sequence: TGCAGCGTGCCCCGGGGCTTCAATGAGCAGTTCTTC.

This chain connects TRBV11-3 to TRBJ2-1; tentative D call: TRBD1 (6 bases). The V end was cut by 3 bases, the J end by 7 bases, with 13 bases between. Per germline, CDR1 SGHNT and CDR2 YENEEA. CDR3 length: 14 residues. The CDR3 DNA follows: TGTGCCAGCAGCTTCCGAGGGGGAAGGAATGAGCAGTTCTTC. Translation gives CASSFRGGRNEQFF.

This clone was seen a handful of times. The genes are TRBV5-4 and TRBJ1-1; TRBD1 aligns across 7 bases. Germline assignment: CDR1 SGHNT and CDR2 YYREEE (reference sequence). This CDR3 is built from 15 residues. V gave up 1 base and J gave up 1 base; unmatched junction bases: 4. The CDR3 loop reads CASSLSPGGNTEAFF. Here the CDR3 DNA reads TGTGCCAGCAGCTTGTCCCCAGGGGGGAACACTGAAGCTTTCTTT.

The V gene is TRBV18, the J gene TRBJ1-1; D unclear. CDR1 KGHSH and CDR2 LQKENI come from the germline V gene. Trimming took off 1 base at V and 2 bases at J, with 8 bases between the two ends. The CDR3 is 14 amino acids. The CDR3 spells CASSPRGVNTEAFF. CDR3 in DNA: TGTGCCAGCTCACCACGCGGGGTAAACACTGAAGCTTTCTTT.